The rows below give T cell receptor beta chains drawn from one sample of a study of shared clonotypes between healthy human individuals. Assay: immunoSEQ multiplex PCR; the TCRdb copy retains only in-frame clones and omits some. The sample consists of 850,000 to 1,100,000 clones, approximately 77% of them appearing once. Sequenced sample: memory CD4+ T cells from PBMCs. Every receptor here comes from a man younger than 30 in good health. Some clones in this sample may be carry-over from other donors' samples. CDR3s include the opening cysteine and the closing phenylalanine or tryptophan. Fields, in order: D gene, clone size, V gene, J gene, CDR3 DNA, CDR3 protein. D genes are given only for firm matches. Rows may omit the clone size; those that give it use once, few, many or a size class.

>.|.|TRBV28|TRBJ2-7
TGTGCCAGCAGTTCCCGCCGCGGCAGTTCCTACGAGCAGTACTTC
CASSSRRGSSYEQYF
>.|.|TRBV19|TRBJ2-7
TGTGCCAGAGTGGCAGGGAAATTAGGAGGGGCCTACGAGCAGTACTTC
CARVAGKLGGAYEQYF
>.|few|TRBV29-1|TRBJ2-1
TGCAGCGTTGTCAGGGGAGGCGATGAGCAGTTCTTC
CSVVRGGDEQFF
>.|.|TRBV2|TRBJ2-2
TGTGCCAGCAGTGAAGCAGTTACCACCGGGGAGCTGTTTTTT
CASSEAVTTGELFF
>.|few|TRBV7-3|TRBJ1-3
TGTGCCAGCAGCCCACGGGCCCCCGACCTCTCAGGAAACACCATATATTTT
CASSPRAPDLSGNTIYF
>.|.|TRBV19|TRBJ1-3
TGTGCCAGTAGTGTACAGGTTGGAAACACCATATATTTT
CASSVQVGNTIYF
>.|.|TRBV27|TRBJ2-7
TGTGCCAGCAGTTTATACCCGGGACACCGCTCCTACGAGCAGTACTTC
CASSLYPGHRSYEQYF
>.|.|TRBV7-9|TRBJ2-4
TGTGCCAGCAGTTTGGGGGGCTCCCCAGCCCAAAACATTCAGTACTTC
CASSLGGSPAQNIQYF
>.|many|TRBV20-1|TRBJ2-5
TGCAGTGCTACCATAGAGACCCAGTACTTC
CSATIETQYF
>.|.|TRBV2|TRBJ1-5
TGTGCCAGCAGTGAAACACAAACACCTAACCAGCCCCAGCATTTT
CASSETQTPNQPQHF
>.|.|TRBV7-9|TRBJ1-2
TGTGCCAGCAGCTTAGGTGGAGTCAACTATGGCTACACCTTC
CASSLGGVNYGYTF
>.|.|TRBV9|TRBJ2-1
TGTGCCAGCAGCGTGGGCGGAGGTAGCTCCTACAATGAGCAGTTCTTC
CASSVGGGSSYNEQFF